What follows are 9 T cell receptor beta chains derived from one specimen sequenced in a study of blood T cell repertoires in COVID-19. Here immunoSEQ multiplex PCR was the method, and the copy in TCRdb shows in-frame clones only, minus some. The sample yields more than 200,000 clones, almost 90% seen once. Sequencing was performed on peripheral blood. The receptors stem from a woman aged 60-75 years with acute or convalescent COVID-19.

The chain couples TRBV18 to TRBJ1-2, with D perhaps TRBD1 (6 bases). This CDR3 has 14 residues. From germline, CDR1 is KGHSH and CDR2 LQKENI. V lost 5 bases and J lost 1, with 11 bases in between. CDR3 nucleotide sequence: TGTGCCAGCTCAGGTCAGGGGATTAACTATGGCTACACCTTC. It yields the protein CASSGQGINYGYTF.

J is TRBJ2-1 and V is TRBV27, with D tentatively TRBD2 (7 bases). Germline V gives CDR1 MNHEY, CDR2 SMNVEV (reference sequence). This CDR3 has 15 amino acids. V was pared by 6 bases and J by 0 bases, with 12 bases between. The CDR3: CASRGGGSSYNEQFF. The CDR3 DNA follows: TGTGCCAGCAGAGGGGGAGGGAGCTCCTACAATGAGCAGTTCTTC.

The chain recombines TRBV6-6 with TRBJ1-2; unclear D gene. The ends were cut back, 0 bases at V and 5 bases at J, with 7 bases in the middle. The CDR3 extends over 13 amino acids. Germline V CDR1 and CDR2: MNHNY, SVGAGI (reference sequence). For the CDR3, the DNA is TGTGCCAGCAGTTACTCCCCCAATTATGGCTACACCTTC. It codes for CASSYSPNYGYTF.

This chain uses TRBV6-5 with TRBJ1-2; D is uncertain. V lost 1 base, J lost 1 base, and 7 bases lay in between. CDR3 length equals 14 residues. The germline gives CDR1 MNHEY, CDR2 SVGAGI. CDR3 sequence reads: CASSYLPVNYGYTF. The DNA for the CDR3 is TGTGCCAGCAGTTACTTGCCAGTTAACTATGGCTACACCTTC.

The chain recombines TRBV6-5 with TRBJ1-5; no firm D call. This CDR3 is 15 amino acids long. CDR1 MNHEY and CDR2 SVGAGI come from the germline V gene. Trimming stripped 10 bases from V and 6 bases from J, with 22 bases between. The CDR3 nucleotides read TGTGCCACCAAAGACGGGCCGGGGATAGGTCAGCCCCAGCATTTT. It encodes CATKDGPGIGQPQHF.

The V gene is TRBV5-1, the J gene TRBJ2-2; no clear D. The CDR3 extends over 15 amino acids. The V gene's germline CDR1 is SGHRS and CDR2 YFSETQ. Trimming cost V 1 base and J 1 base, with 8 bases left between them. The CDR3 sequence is CASSLPLMNTGELFF. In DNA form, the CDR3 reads TGCGCCAGCAGCTTGCCGCTAATGAACACCGGGGAGCTGTTTTTT.

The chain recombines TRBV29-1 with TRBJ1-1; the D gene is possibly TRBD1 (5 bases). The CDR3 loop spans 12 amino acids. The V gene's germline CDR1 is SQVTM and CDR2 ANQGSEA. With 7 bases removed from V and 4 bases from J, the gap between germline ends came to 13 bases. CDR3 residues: CSGSQGSTEAFF. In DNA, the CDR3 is TGCAGCGGATCCCAGGGTAGCACTGAAGCTTTCTTT. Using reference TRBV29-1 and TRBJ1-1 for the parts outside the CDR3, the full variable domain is SAVISQKPSRDICQRGTSLTIQCQVDSQVTMMFWYRQQPGQSLTLIATANQGSEATYESGFVIDKFPISRPNLTFSTLTVSNMSPEDSSIYLCSGSQGSTEAFFGQGTRLTVV.

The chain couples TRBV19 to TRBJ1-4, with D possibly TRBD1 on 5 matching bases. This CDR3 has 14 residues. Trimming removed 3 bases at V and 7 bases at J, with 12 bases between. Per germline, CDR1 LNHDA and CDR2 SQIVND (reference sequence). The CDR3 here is CASSITGDREKLFF. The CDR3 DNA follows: TGTGCCAGTAGTATTACGGGGGATCGTGAAAAACTGTTTTTT.

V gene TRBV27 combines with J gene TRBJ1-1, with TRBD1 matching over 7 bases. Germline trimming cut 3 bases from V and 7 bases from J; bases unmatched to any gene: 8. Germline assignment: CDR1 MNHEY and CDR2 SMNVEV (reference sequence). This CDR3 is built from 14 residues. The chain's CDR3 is CASSLHRGQSEAFF. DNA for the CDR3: TGTGCCAGCAGTTTGCACAGGGGTCAGAGTGAAGCTTTCTTT.